Shown below are 17 T cell receptor beta chains from a single sample sequenced in a study of T-cell memory formation after mild COVID-19. TCRdb reprocessed the 5' RACE reads via MiXCR and lists one record per CDR3 protein. Here the sample spans fewer than 550,000 distinct CDR3 sequences, about 20% being singletons. Sequenced sample: PBMCs or a T cell subset sorted from them (not recorded which). The receptors originated from an adult woman who had mild COVID-19 (a few samples of this study predate the infection). Cell type and time point are not known.

This chain joins TRBV23-1 and TRBJ2-7, with D perhaps matching TRBD1 (5 bases). TRBV23-1 is noted as an ORF with a role that remains uncertain. This CDR3 spans 13 amino acids. V dropped 10 bases and J dropped 2 bases, with 15 bases sitting between them. CDR3 sequence reads: CATTGPTTYEQYF. CDR3 DNA sequence: TGCGCCACTACAGGACCGACAACCTACGAGCAGTACTTC.

Only a few counts were recorded for this clonotype. The rearrangement uses TRBV7-9 and TRBJ2-7, with 7 bases lining up with TRBD1. The germline V gene encodes CDR1 SEHNR and CDR2 FQNEAQ (reference sequence). V shed 5 bases, J shed 2 bases, and the junction held 9 bases outside the gene matches. This CDR3 contains 15 residues. In nucleotides, the CDR3 is TGTGCCAGCAGCGCCATTTGGACAGGTACCTACGAGCAGTACTTC. It is translated as CASSAIWTGTYEQYF.

This clonotype was counted at least ten times. The CDR3 sequence is CASSLGGEVKVQYF. As DNA, the CDR3 is TGTGCCAGCAGTTTGGGGGGGGAAGTAAAAGTGCAGTACTTC. J is TRBJ2-7 and V is TRBV12-3 or TRBV12-4; 7 bases align to TRBD2. CDR3 length: 14 residues. V lost 3 bases, J lost 9 bases, and 11 bases stayed unmatched.

The V and J genes are TRBV7-6 and TRBJ2-1, with 10 bases lining up with TRBD2. The germline V gene has CDR1 SGHVS and CDR2 FNYEAQ. CDR3 length equals 12 residues. CDR3 residues: CASWTSGNEQFF. Written as DNA, the CDR3 is TGTGCAAGCTGGACTAGCGGCAATGAGCAGTTCTTC.

In its sample, this clonotype was seen a few times. The gene calls are TRBV29-1 and TRBJ1-2; tentatively, D is TRBD1 (6 bases). Germline lookup yields CDR1 SQVTM and CDR2 ANQGSEA. The CDR3 spans 13 residues. The V and J ends lost 4 bases and 3 bases respectively, with 12 bases between them. CDR3 DNA sequence: TGCAGCGTTGTAGTCAGGGGATACTATGGCTACACCTTC. Its translation is CSVVVRGYYGYTF.

This clonotype was seen only a few times. This chain connects TRBV6-5 to TRBJ1-2, with TRBD1 matching over 7 bases. The CDR3 length is 13 residues. V lost 6 bases to trimming and J lost 4 bases; unmatched junction nucleotides: 5. CDR1 MNHEY and CDR2 SVGAGI come from the germline V gene. CDR3 nucleotide sequence: TGTGCCAGCAGGTCGACAGGGACCTATGGCTACACCTTC. Amino acids: CASRSTGTYGYTF.

This rearrangement joins TRBV18 to TRBJ2-2, with 9 bases lining up with TRBD2. The V segment lost 6 bases and the J segment 4 bases; nucleotides outside the gene matches: 9. Germline loops: CDR1 KGHSH, CDR2 LQKENI. The CDR3 loop spans 16 amino acids. The CDR3 region has the DNA TGTGCCAGCTCTCCTGAAGTAGCGGGAGCCACCGGGGAGCTGTTTTTT. The encoded protein is CASSPEVAGATGELFF.

J is TRBJ1-1 and V is TRBV19; D is possibly TRBD1 (6 bases). CDR1 is LNHDA, CDR2 SQIVND, per germline (reference sequence). V lost 11 bases and J 1 base, leaving 8 bases between the germline ends. This CDR3 contains 11 residues. The CDR3 DNA follows: TGTGCCGCGGGACAGAACACTGAAGCTTTCTTT. Encoded protein: CAAGQNTEAFF.

The chain links TRBV6-5 to TRBJ1-2; 8 nucleotides align to TRBD1. Trimming took 5 bases from V and 6 from J; bases not matched to a gene: 8. The CDR3 is 14 residues long. Germline CDR1 reads MNHEY; CDR2 reads SVGAGI. As DNA, the CDR3 is TGTGCCAGCAGTGCCGGGACAGGACCTAATGGCTACACCTTC. Protein product: CASSAGTGPNGYTF.

The V gene is TRBV6-5, the J gene TRBJ2-1, with D possibly being TRBD1 or TRBD2 (5 bases each). CDR3 length: 13 residues. Germline V gene data show CDR1 as MNHEY and CDR2 as SVGAGI. Trimming took off 5 bases at V and 10 bases at J, with 15 bases between the two ends. The CDR3 DNA sequence: TGTGCCAGCAGTGGAACGGGGCTAGGGGAGCAGTTCTTC. The encoded protein is CASSGTGLGEQFF.

This sequence joins TRBV6-5 and TRBJ2-5; 8 nucleotides align to TRBD2. Germline V gene lookup returns CDR1 MNHEY and CDR2 SVGAGI. The junction had 7 bases not matched to a gene; V was cut back by 2 bases and J by 2 bases. There are 16 residues in the CDR3. As DNA, the CDR3 is TGTGCCAGCAGTTACATCCCGCGGGGGGAACAAGAGACCCAGTACTTC. Protein: CASSYIPRGEQETQYF.

This clonotype was counted a few times. This chain connects TRBV5-1 to TRBJ1-2; D is possibly TRBD1 (6 bases). The CDR3 extends over 16 amino acids. V was cut by 1 base and J by 8 bases, with 21 bases left in between. Germline assignment: CDR1 SGHRS and CDR2 YFSETQ. CDR3 bases: TGCGCCAGCAGCTTGCGGATTTCAGGGGACCCTTACGGCTACACCTTC. This translates into CASSLRISGDPYGYTF.

The chain links TRBV24-1 to TRBJ2-3; weak D call: TRBD1 (6 bases). The germline gives CDR1 KGHDR, CDR2 SFDVKD. V dropped 1 base and J dropped 1 base, with 8 bases sitting between them. The CDR3 contains 15 residues. CDR3: CATSDLQGGTDTQYF. DNA for the CDR3: TGTGCCACCAGTGATTTACAGGGAGGCACAGATACGCAGTATTTT.

The genes are TRBV5-1 and TRBJ2-2; 8 positions agree with TRBD2. CDR3 length: 14 residues. CDR1 and CDR2 (germline): SGHRS, YFSETQ. The J segment lost 9 bases and the V segment lost 0 bases, leaving 4 bases of the junction unmatched. The CDR3 spells CASSLGTSLWELFF. DNA of the CDR3: TGCGCCAGCAGCTTGGGGACTAGCTTATGGGAGCTGTTTTTT.

This clonotype has ten or more counts. V gene TRBV4-1 combines with J gene TRBJ2-1, with 9 bases fitting TRBD1. CDR3 length: 14 amino acids. J was trimmed by 7 bases and V by 3 bases; bases with no gene match: 4. Germline CDR1 is MGHRA and CDR2 is YSYEKL. The CDR3 loop reads CASSQPGQGNEQFF. The CDR3 DNA reads TGCGCCAGCAGCCAGCCGGGACAGGGAAATGAGCAGTTCTTC.

At least ten counts were recorded for this clonotype. The chain uses TRBV7-2 and TRBJ1-1; maybe TRBD1 (5 bases). This CDR3 has 14 amino acids. V was pared by 5 bases and J by 1 base, with 11 bases between. Germline V gene data show CDR1 as SGHTA and CDR2 as FQGNSA. The CDR3 coding sequence is TGTGCCAGCAGCCCCCGGGGCGGGAACACTGAAGCTTTCTTT. It is translated as CASSPRGGNTEAFF.

This sequence joins TRBV29-1 and TRBJ1-2, with 7 bases that match TRBD1. J gave up 3 bases and V 4 bases, and 5 bases lay outside the gene matches. The CDR3 has 13 residues. Germline V gives CDR1 SQVTM, CDR2 ANQGSEA. The CDR3 bases are TGCAGCGTTGGATCGGGACAGTACTATGGCTACACCTTC. It encodes CSVGSGQYYGYTF.